The text below deals with one TCR beta chain. The clone's antigen remains unknown. Base qualities are not at hand, and no much larger clone is one base apart. V has 5 bases trimmed and J has 1 base trimmed; junction bases matching no gene number 3. Based on the germline V gene (reference sequence), the CDR1 and CDR2 sequences are SEHNR and FQNEAQ. The CDR3 contains 16 residues, cysteine and phenylalanine counted. The only DNA kept is the CDR3, 48 bases in frame from the first base. This specimen comes from a study of vaccination and CD4 T cells after COVID-19 (dated by TCRdb to the early 2020s). Context from the whole study: The convalescent cohort comprised six males and four females, including two Hispanic individuals, seven Caucasians, two Asians and one multiracial person. Post-COVID blood samples from convalescent patients were collected a median of about 100 days after diagnosis, with a range of 35 to 161 days. In around nine COVID-19 convalescent patients and a few infection-naive healthy vaccine recipients, the spike-specific CD4+ TCR repertoire before mRNA vaccination was compared with the repertoire after mRNA vaccination. Culture stimuli were overlapping spike peptide pools from SARS-CoV-2 and from the common cold coronaviruses HCoV-NL63, HCoV-OC43 and HCoV-229E. In an earlier paper using these donors, memory CD4+ T cell crossreactivity between SARS-CoV-2 and common cold coronavirus spike proteins was assessed at the TCR clonotype level. Control cultures received a CEFX viral epitope pool as the positive control, an HIV-1 Nef peptide pool as the negative control, or no peptide. Each participant got two doses of either the Pfizer-BioNTech BNT162b2 vaccine (n=8) or the Moderna mRNA-1273 vaccine (n=2). Post-vaccine blood samples were collected a median of about 72 days after the second vaccine dose, ranging from about 13 to 241 days. Overall study outcomes, separate from this receptor: Although the median number of SARS-CoV-2-reactive clonotypes went up from around 19 after infection to about 38 after vaccination, the increase was not significant. In convalescent patients, a median approximately 86% of post-vaccine SARS-CoV-2-reactive clones were detected only after vaccination, and vaccine-specific priming was suggested by this finding. Of the vaccine-specific clones found in convalescent patients, nearly all (304 of 307) were mono-reactive for SARS-CoV-2 spike instead of being cross-reactive with common cold coronaviruses. Relatively few convalescent patients were included in the study, and early timepoints after natural infection were not analyzed.

The library relied on PCR. At the Johns Hopkins FTIC core, DNA from the cultured CD4+ T cells underwent TCR sequencing with the Oncomine TCR Beta short-read assay. The QIAamp micro DNA kit was used to extract genomic DNA from the cultured CD4+ T cells. The Oncomine TCR Beta libraries from cultured CD4+ T cells were pooled using unique dual indexes and then sequenced on an Illumina iSeq 100. As for how the authors treated the data: Non-productive sequences were filtered out, and CDR3s that did not start with C, did not end with F or W, or were shorter than 7 amino acids were discarded. The MANAFEST web application identified antigen-specific clonotypes by comparing peptide-stimulated wells against reference wells and other culture wells. To be called positive, a clone needed an FDR below 0.05, an odds ratio above 5, and a productive frequency above 0.1% in at least two of three replicate wells. Clonotypes that were significantly expanded in both SARS-CoV-2 spike wells and at least one common cold coronavirus spike condition were defined as cross-reactive. Similarity between CDR3 sequences was evaluated in R version 3.6.1 using Levenshtein distances (stringdist) and unrooted phylogenetic trees (ape). TCRdb passed the public sequencing reads through fastp at Q25 and MiXCR, retaining productive beta sequences. Identical CDR3 proteins give one entry, which carries the most common genes and DNA. For this entry, the V and J calls and clone size follow TCRdb and not the study's own pipeline. Here the sample has thousands of distinct CDR3 sequences; more than 50% occur a single time. The ten largest clones capture around 34% of the sample.

According to the study, the label for this sample's treatment or condition signals: roughly 10-day PBMC culture with coronavirus spike peptide pools or control peptides (ViraFEST assay). CD4+ T cells from unexposed donors were collected before the COVID-19 pandemic (2011-2018). The ViraFEST assay, used in the study, expanded antigen-specific T cells with peptide pools and then identified the expanded clonotypes through TCR sequencing. Roughly 2 million PBMCs per well were cultured in IMDM with roughly 5.5% human AB serum and roughly 9.3 IU/ml IL-2, plus 10 ug/ml peptide pools. Half of the culture medium was replaced with fresh IL-2-containing medium on days 3 and 7. Once the cells had been in culture for ten to eleven days, the EasySep CD4+ T cell isolation kit was used to isolate CD4+ T cells by negative selection. As cell number allowed, CD4+ T cells from unexposed donors were tested for reactivity to SARS-CoV-2 S and N and to four common cold coronavirus spike pools. Ficoll-Paque Plus gradient centrifugation was used to isolate PBMCs from whole blood, and the isolated PBMCs were then either used fresh or cryopreserved at -140C. In general, triplicate wells were set up for every culture condition. The leukapheresis product for the unexposed donors was obtained through commercial purchase.

This receptor was identified in a human donor in good health. Sequencing used CD4+ T cells from blood, cultured in vitro. In this chain, TRBV7-9 is recombined with TRBJ2-2, with TRBD2 identical over 11 junction bases. CDR3 reads: CASSTGLAENTGELFF. The bases read TGTGCCAGCAGCACGGGACTAGCGGAGAACACCGGGGAGCTGTTTTTT.